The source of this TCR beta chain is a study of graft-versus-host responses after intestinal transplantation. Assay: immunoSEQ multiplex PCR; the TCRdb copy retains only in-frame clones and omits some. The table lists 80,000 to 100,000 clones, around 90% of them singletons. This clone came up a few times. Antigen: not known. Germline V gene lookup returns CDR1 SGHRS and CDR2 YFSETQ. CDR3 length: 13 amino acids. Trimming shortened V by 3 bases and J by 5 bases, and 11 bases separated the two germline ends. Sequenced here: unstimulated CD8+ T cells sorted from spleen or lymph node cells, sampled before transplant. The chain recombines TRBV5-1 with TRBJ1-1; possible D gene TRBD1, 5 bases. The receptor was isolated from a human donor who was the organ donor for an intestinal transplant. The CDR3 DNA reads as TGCGCCAGCAGCTGGCCGGGGGGGACTGAAGCTTTCTTT. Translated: CASSWPGGTEAFF.